The entry that follows covers one TCR beta chain sequence. This sample also contains other DNA sequences that code for the same CDR3. The repertoire was sequenced with immunoSEQ multiplex PCR; TCRdb's copy has only in-frame clones and lacks some. In the table there are about 230,000 clones, around four fifths of which are singletons. The data stem from a study of blood T cell repertoires in COVID-19. Overall study context: COVID-19 samples collected from the United States, Italy and Spain covered acute and convalescent phases. Sample material is recorded as cDNA or gDNA derived from T cells, B-cell-depleted T cells, or PBMCs.

J gave up 2 bases and V 0 bases, and 3 bases lay outside the gene matches. From germline, CDR1 is SGHNT and CDR2 YYREEE (reference sequence). The CDR3 is 16 amino acids. The chain recombines TRBV5-4 with TRBJ2-2; 8 bases map to TRBD2. Sequencing was done on a sample of peripheral blood. The clonotype comes from a woman aged 70-85 years with active or convalescent COVID-19. The CDR3 DNA reads as TGTGCCAGCAGCTTGGGAAGCGGGGGAAACACCGGGGAGCTGTTTTTT. Translation: CASSLGSGGNTGELFF.